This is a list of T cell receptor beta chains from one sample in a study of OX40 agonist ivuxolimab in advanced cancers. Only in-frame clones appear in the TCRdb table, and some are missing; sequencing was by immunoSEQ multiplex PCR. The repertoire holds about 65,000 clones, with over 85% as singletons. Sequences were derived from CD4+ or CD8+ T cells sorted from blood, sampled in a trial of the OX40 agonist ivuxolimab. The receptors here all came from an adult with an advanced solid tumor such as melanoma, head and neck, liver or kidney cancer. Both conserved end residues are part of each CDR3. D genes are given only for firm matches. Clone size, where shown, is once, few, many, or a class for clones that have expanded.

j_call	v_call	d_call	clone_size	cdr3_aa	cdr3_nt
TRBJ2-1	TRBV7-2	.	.	CASSPRRQNSYNEQFF	TGTGCCAGCAGCCCAAGGAGACAGAACTCCTACAATGAGCAGTTCTTC
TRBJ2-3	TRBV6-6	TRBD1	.	CASSSLGTGGADTQYF	TGTGCCAGCAGTTCGTTGGGGACAGGGGGCGCAGATACGCAGTATTTT
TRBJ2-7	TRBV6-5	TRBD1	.	CASRDRGRNLQYF	TGTGCCAGCCGGGACAGGGGGCGCAATCTGCAGTACTTC
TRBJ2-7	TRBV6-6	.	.	CASSYGGGSYEQYF	TGTGCCAGCAGTTACGGCGGAGGCTCCTACGAGCAGTACTTC
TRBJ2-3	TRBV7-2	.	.	CASSTGGYTDTQYF	TGTGCCAGCAGCACCGGAGGTTACACAGATACGCAGTATTTT
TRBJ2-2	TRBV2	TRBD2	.	CAAGGTLAGAGELFF	TGTGCCGCCGGGGGGACGCTAGCGGGGGCCGGGGAGCTGTTTTTT
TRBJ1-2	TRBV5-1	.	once	CASRSGERDGYTF	TGCGCCAGCAGGAGTGGGGAACGTGATGGCTACACCTTC
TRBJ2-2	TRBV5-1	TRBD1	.	CASRPQTGGGGELFF	TGCGCCAGCAGGCCTCAAACAGGGGGCGGCGGGGAGCTGTTTTTT
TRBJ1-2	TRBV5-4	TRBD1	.	CASSLDGDRLNYGYTF	TGTGCCAGCAGCTTGGATGGGGACAGACTAAACTATGGCTACACCTTC
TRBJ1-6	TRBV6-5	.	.	CASSYGGTDNSPLHF	TGTGCCAGCAGTTACGGGGGTACTGATAATTCACCCCTCCACTTT
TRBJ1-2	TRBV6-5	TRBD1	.	CASSYRQGANYGYTF	TGTGCCAGCAGTTACCGGCAGGGGGCAAACTATGGCTACACCTTC
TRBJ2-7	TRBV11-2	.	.	CASSPRQDATQQYF	TGTGCCAGCAGCCCGCGACAGGATGCTACGCAGCAGTACTTC
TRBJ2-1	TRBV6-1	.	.	CASILGTLTYNEQFF	TGTGCCAGCATCCTCGGGACTCTCACCTACAATGAGCAGTTCTTC
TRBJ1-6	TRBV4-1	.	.	CASSQDRGSWGGSPLHF	TGCGCCAGCAGCCAAGATCGGGGTTCTTGGGGGGGCTCACCCCTCCACTTT
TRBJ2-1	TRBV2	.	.	CASSDRVIAGYNEQFF	TGTGCCAGCAGTGATAGGGTGATAGCAGGCTACAATGAGCAGTTCTTC
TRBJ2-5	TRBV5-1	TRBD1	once	CASSSGTGGLETQYF	TGCGCCAGCAGCTCCGGGACAGGGGGCTTGGAGACCCAGTACTTC
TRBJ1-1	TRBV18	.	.	CASSADRGAFF	TGTGCCAGCTCCGCCGACAGAGGAGCTTTCTTT
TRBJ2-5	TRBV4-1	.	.	CASSRWKKETQYF	TGCGCCAGCAGCCGGTGGAAAAAAGAGACCCAGTACTTC
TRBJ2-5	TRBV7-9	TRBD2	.	CASSSTSGGQETQYF	TGTGCCAGCAGCTCGACTAGCGGGGGCCAAGAGACCCAGTACTTC
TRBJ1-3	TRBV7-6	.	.	CASSLGQVGNTIYF	TGTGCCAGCAGCTTAGGACAGGTTGGAAACACCATATATTTT
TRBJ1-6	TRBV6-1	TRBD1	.	CASRIGGGLNSPLHF	TGTGCCAGCAGGATAGGGGGCGGGTTGAATTCACCCCTCCACTTT
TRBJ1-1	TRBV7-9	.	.	CASSSDQNTEAFF	TGTGCCAGCAGCTCCGACCAGAACACTGAAGCTTTCTTT
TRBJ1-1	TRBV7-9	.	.	CASSLDGGANTEAFF	TGTGCCAGCAGCTTAGATGGCGGCGCAAACACTGAAGCTTTCTTT
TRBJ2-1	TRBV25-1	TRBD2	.	CASSELGMAGVYNEQFF	TGTGCCAGCAGTGAATTGGGGATGGCGGGGGTATACAATGAGCAGTTCTTC
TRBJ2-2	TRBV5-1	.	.	CASSADTNTGELFF	TGCGCCAGCAGCGCAGACACCAACACCGGGGAGCTGTTTTTT
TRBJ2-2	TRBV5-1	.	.	CASSDGTTETGELFF	TGCGCCAGCAGCGATGGGACAACGGAGACCGGGGAGCTGTTTTTT
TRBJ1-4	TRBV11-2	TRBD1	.	CASSYYRGRDEKLFF	TGTGCCAGCAGTTACTACAGGGGCCGGGATGAAAAACTGTTTTTT
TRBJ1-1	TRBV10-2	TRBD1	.	CASRKDRVANTEAFF	TGCGCCAGCAGGAAGGACAGGGTAGCGAACACTGAAGCTTTCTTT
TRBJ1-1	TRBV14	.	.	CASSRDTRGTEAFF	TGTGCCAGCAGCCGGGACACCCGCGGGACTGAAGCTTTCTTT
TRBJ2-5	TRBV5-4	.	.	CASSLEGTRAAQYF	TGTGCCAGCAGCTTGGAGGGGACACGGGCGGCCCAGTACTTC
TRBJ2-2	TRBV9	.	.	CASSVSGPGIGTDTGELFF	TGTGCCAGCAGCGTAAGCGGACCAGGGATAGGGACGGACACCGGGGAGCTGTTTTTT
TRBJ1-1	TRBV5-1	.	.	CASSLGVDTEAFF	TGCGCCAGCAGCTTGGGGGTGGACACTGAAGCTTTCTTT
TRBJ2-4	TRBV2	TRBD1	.	CASNDRGAYIQYF	TGTGCCAGCAACGACAGGGGGGCGTACATTCAGTACTTC
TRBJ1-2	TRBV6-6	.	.	CASSYGQVSSGYTF	TGTGCCAGCAGTTACGGGCAGGTCTCCTCGGGCTACACCTTC
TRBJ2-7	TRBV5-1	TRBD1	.	CASSSGGAIYEQYF	TGCGCCAGCAGTTCAGGGGGCGCGATTTACGAGCAGTACTTC
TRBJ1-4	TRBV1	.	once	CTSSHGTANEKLFF	TGCACCAGCAGCCACGGGACGGCTAATGAAAAACTGTTTTTT
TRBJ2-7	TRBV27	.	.	CASSLFGNNPYEQYF	TGTGCCAGCAGTTTATTCGGGAATAACCCCTACGAGCAGTACTTC
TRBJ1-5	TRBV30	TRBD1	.	CAWSEGQVDQPQHF	TGTGCCTGGAGTGAAGGACAGGTTGACCAGCCCCAGCATTTT
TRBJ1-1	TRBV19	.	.	CASRGLNTEAFF	TGTGCCAGTAGAGGGTTGAACACTGAAGCTTTCTTT
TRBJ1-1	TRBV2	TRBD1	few	CASSETTGGGEAFF	TGTGCCAGCAGTGAAACCACAGGGGGCGGTGAAGCTTTCTTT
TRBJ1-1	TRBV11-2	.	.	CASSLDIVQNTEAFF	TGTGCCAGCAGCTTAGATATCGTACAGAACACTGAAGCTTTCTTT
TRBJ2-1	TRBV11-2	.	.	CASSSNGYEQFF	TGTGCCAGCAGCTCAAACGGGTATGAGCAGTTCTTC
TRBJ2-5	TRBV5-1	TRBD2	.	CASSRGLAGGTQETQYF	TGCGCCAGCAGCAGAGGACTAGCGGGGGGCACCCAAGAGACCCAGTACTTC
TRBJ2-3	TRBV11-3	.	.	CASSLSWTDTQYF	TGTGCCAGCAGCTTATCCTGGACAGATACGCAGTATTTT
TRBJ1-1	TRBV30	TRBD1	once	CAWSADRVTEAFF	TGTGCCTGGAGTGCCGACAGGGTCACTGAAGCTTTCTTT
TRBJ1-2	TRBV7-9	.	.	CASSPTPAYYTF	TGTGCCAGCAGCCCGACCCCTGCATACTACACCTTC
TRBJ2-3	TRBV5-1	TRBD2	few	CASKEAGGRGDTQYF	TGCGCCAGCAAAGAGGCGGGGGGCCGGGGAGATACGCAGTATTTT
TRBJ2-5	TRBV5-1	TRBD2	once	CASSLGWTSEQETQYF	TGCGCCAGCAGCTTGGGGTGGACTAGCGAGCAAGAGACCCAGTACTTC
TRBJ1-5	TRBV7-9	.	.	CASGGNQPQHF	TGTGCCAGCGGGGGCAATCAGCCCCAGCATTTT
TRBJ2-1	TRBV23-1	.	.	CASTQLRISYNEQFF	TGCGCCAGCACCCAACTGCGCATTTCCTACAATGAGCAGTTCTTC
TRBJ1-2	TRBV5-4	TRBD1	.	CASLPSSDRDGYTF	TGTGCCAGCCTTCCAAGTTCAGACAGGGATGGCTACACCTTC
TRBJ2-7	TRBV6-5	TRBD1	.	CASSYSGTGTVYEQYF	TGTGCCAGCAGTTACTCAGGGACAGGGACTGTCTACGAGCAGTACTTC